This is a list of T cell receptor beta chains from one sample in a study of immune evolution from preneoplasia to lung adenocarcinoma. Profiling relied on immunoSEQ multiplex PCR, and the TCRdb table lists in-frame clones only, not all of them. The sample contains over 3,500 clones, around 90% of which appear only once. Sequencing was performed on FFPE invasive lung adenocarcinoma tissue. These receptors came from a person in their fifties with lung adenocarcinoma. CDR3s include the opening cysteine and the closing phenylalanine or tryptophan. A D gene is named only where the DNA matches it firmly. The size entry is marked missing in some rows and otherwise reads once, few, many or a size class.

>TRBJ1-1|-|few|TRBV27
TGTGCCAGCAGTATCCGACTCGGGACTGAAGCTTTCTTT
CASSIRLGTEAFF
>TRBJ2-3|-|-|TRBV7-6
TGTGCCAGCAGCCCAGACTTCTCCACAGATACGCAGTATTTT
CASSPDFSTDTQYF
>TRBJ2-2|-|-|TRBV27
TGTGCCAGCAGTTCGACTTTCACCGGGGAGCTGTTTTTT
CASSSTFTGELFF
>TRBJ1-4|-|-|TRBV5-1
TGCGCCAGCAGCCAGCTTGGGAGGGGAGGAACTAATGAAAAACTGTTTTTT
CASSQLGRGGTNEKLFF
>TRBJ1-4|TRBD1|-|TRBV5-1
TGCGCCAGCAGCGTACAGACAGGGGGCGGTGAAAAACTGTTTTTT
CASSVQTGGGEKLFF
>TRBJ2-1|-|-|TRBV6-1
TGTGCCAGCAGTGAAAGTGGCCGGGGCGGGAATGAGCAGTTCTTC
CASSESGRGGNEQFF
>TRBJ1-1|-|-|TRBV29-1
TGCAGCGCCTTAACAAGCGGGGACACTGAAGCTTTCTTT
CSALTSGDTEAFF
>TRBJ2-5|-|-|TRBV28
TGTGCCAGCAGTGCGGCAGGGGCCACACAAGAGACCCAGTACTTC
CASSAAGATQETQYF
>TRBJ2-7|-|-|TRBV20-1
TGCAGTGCTAGCCGATCGGACGAGCAGTACTTC
CSASRSDEQYF
>TRBJ2-5|TRBD2|-|TRBV14
TGTGCCAGCAGTCCGAAAAAATCTAGGACTAGCGGGGAAGAGACCCAGTACTTC
CASSPKKSRTSGEETQYF
>TRBJ2-7|TRBD1|-|TRBV27
TGTGCCAGCAGTCCTTCTTCCGGGACAGTTTTTTACGAGCAGTACTTC
CASSPSSGTVFYEQYF
>TRBJ1-1|-|-|TRBV20-1
TGCAGTATGACCGGGAACACTGAAGCTTTCTTT
CSMTGNTEAFF
>TRBJ1-2|-|once|TRBV7-9
TGTGCCAGCAGCCCGTCTGGGCAGGTCTACTCTTATGGCTACACCTTC
CASSPSGQVYSYGYTF
>TRBJ2-2|-|-|TRBV6-6
TGTGCCAGCAGTTACGAGAACATCGTCACCGGGGAGCTGTTTTTT
CASSYENIVTGELFF
>TRBJ1-5|-|-|TRBV7-2
TGTGCCAGCAGCTTAGGGGTCTCCGTCTATGGCAATCAGCCCCAGCATTTT
CASSLGVSVYGNQPQHF
>TRBJ1-4|-|-|TRBV6-5
TGTGCCAGCAGGTCAATTGCAACTAATGAAAAACTGTTTTTT
CASRSIATNEKLFF
>TRBJ2-2|TRBD2|-|TRBV5-4
TGTGCCAGCAGGTTAGCGGGAGGGCCCTCGAACACCGGGGAGCTGTTTTTT
CASRLAGGPSNTGELFF
>TRBJ1-4|-|-|TRBV27
TGTGCCAGCAGCCCCGCCTTGAGGGAAAAACTGTTTTTT
CASSPALREKLFF
>TRBJ2-3|TRBD2|once|TRBV30
TGTGCCTGGAGTGTAACGGGGGGGGCCGGAGATACGCAGTATTTT
CAWSVTGGAGDTQYF
>TRBJ2-3|TRBD2|-|TRBV7-2
TGTGCCAGCAGCTCCCGACTAGCTGGGACAGATACGCAGTATTTT
CASSSRLAGTDTQYF
>TRBJ2-4|-|-|TRBV4-3
TGCGCCAGCAGCCAAGATCCCCGGAAACAGGGCGGGGACAAAAACATTCAGTACTTC
CASSQDPRKQGGDKNIQYF
>TRBJ1-1|-|-|TRBV4-2
TGTGCCAGCAGCCAAGGGGGAATGAACACTGAAGCTTTCTTT
CASSQGGMNTEAFF
>TRBJ1-3|-|-|TRBV28
TGTGCCAGCAGTCGCGTTAGCTCTGGAAACACCATATATTTT
CASSRVSSGNTIYF
>TRBJ1-3|-|-|TRBV28
TGTGCCAGCAGTTTTCTGGGGGGCCCTGGAAACACCATATATTTT
CASSFLGGPGNTIYF
>TRBJ2-1|TRBD2|-|TRBV7-2
TGTGCCAGCAGCCCACCCCGACTAGCCAGTGAGCAGTTCTTC
CASSPPRLASEQFF
>TRBJ2-3|-|-|TRBV27
TGTGCCAGCAGTTCCCCTAGGACTGGGGCAGATACGCAGTATTTT
CASSSPRTGADTQYF
>TRBJ2-3|-|-|TRBV30
TGTGCCTGGAGTAGCGGGAGCACAGATACGCAGTATTTT
CAWSSGSTDTQYF
>TRBJ2-1|-|-|TRBV28
TGTGCCAGCAGTCCCTCGACGGAGCACAAACAGCAGTTCTTC
CASSPSTEHKQQFF
>TRBJ2-5|-|-|TRBV29-1
TGCAGCGTCTCTACAGAGACCCAGTACTTC
CSVSTETQYF
>TRBJ2-7|-|-|TRBV18
TGTGCCAGCTCACCCGAGGAGGGTGCCTACGAGCAGTACTTC
CASSPEEGAYEQYF
>TRBJ2-7|TRBD1|-|TRBV11-2
TGTGCCAGCAGACACCGGGACAGGGGATCCTACGAGCAGTACTTC
CASRHRDRGSYEQYF
>TRBJ2-2|-|-|TRBV28
TGTGCCAGCAGTTTACCGAGAAGGCCGAACACCGGGGAGCTGTTTTTT
CASSLPRRPNTGELFF
>TRBJ2-1|-|-|TRBV5-1
TGCGCCAGCAGCTTCTTGAGCGGTGGGGGTGAGCAGTTCTTC
CASSFLSGGGEQFF
>TRBJ2-5|TRBD2|-|TRBV19
TGTGCCAGTACCTCTAGCGGGAGAACGGAGACCCAGTACTTC
CASTSSGRTETQYF
>TRBJ1-2|TRBD1|-|TRBV7-2
TGTGCCAGCAGCTTAGGACAGGGTTGGGGCTATGGCTACACCTTC
CASSLGQGWGYGYTF
>TRBJ1-5|-|-|TRBV4-2
TGTGCCAGCAGCCAACGGGGGGGGAACAATCAGCCCCAGCATTTT
CASSQRGGNNQPQHF
>TRBJ2-7|-|-|TRBV6-1
TGTGCCAGCGAGTCCCGAGGTCCAGGCTACGAGCAGTACTTC
CASESRGPGYEQYF
>TRBJ2-7|-|-|TRBV5-6
TGTGCCAGCACCGCGGGTATTGCCCGCGGAGAGCAGTACTTC
CASTAGIARGEQYF
>TRBJ1-2|-|-|TRBV7-9
TGTGCCAGCAGCCCACCAAAGGAGGTTTATGGCTACACCTTC
CASSPPKEVYGYTF
>TRBJ1-1|-|-|TRBV5-5
TGTGCCAGCAGCTTGGACCCGAACACTGAAGCTTTCTTT
CASSLDPNTEAFF
>TRBJ2-4|-|-|TRBV7-9
TGTGCCAGCAGCCCAAGGGAAGCCAAAAACATTCAGTACTTC
CASSPREAKNIQYF